Below, 27 T cell receptor beta chains from the same sample are listed, as sequenced in a study of shared clonotypes between healthy human individuals. This table comes from immunoSEQ multiplex PCR, and its TCRdb copy is limited to in-frame clones, with some not included. The table includes about 2.4 million clones, approximately 94% detected once. Sequenced sample: naive CD4+ T cells from PBMCs. The sample's subset: CD45RA+ positively selected. The receptors originated from a man younger than 30 in good health. Some clones in this sample may be carry-over from other donors' samples.

V gene TRBV13 combines with J gene TRBJ2-7, with TRBD2 as a possible D gene (6 bases). The CDR3 spans 16 residues. Trimming removed 0 bases at V and 2 bases at J, with 14 bases between. Germline CDR1 is PRHDT and CDR2 is FYEKMQ (reference sequence). DNA of the CDR3: TGTGCCAGCAGCTTAGGCTGGGGGGAGACCCCCTACGAGCAGTACTTC. Residues: CASSLGWGETPYEQYF.

This chain connects TRBV5-6 to TRBJ2-7; D gene ambiguous. The germline V and J ends were trimmed by 4 bases and 6 bases, with 17 bases remaining between them. The CDR3 loop spans 14 amino acids. In germline, CDR1 is SGHDT, CDR2 YYEEEE. The CDR3 DNA reads TGTGCCAGCAGCGCACCGGGCCGGCGGTTCGAGCAGTACTTC. This gives the protein CASSAPGRRFEQYF.

This CDR3 reads CASSVGTATNEKLFF. CDR3 nucleotide sequence: TGTGCCAGCAGCGTGGGGACAGCAACTAATGAAAAACTGTTTTTT. The rearrangement links TRBV7-9 to TRBJ1-4; 7 nucleotides agree with TRBD1. V trimming: 5 bases; J trimming: 0 bases; junction bases outside the gene matches: 3. Looked up from germline, CDR1 is SEHNR and CDR2 is FQNEAQ (reference sequence). CDR3 length: 15 amino acids.

This rearrangement joins TRBV9 to TRBJ1-1; TRBD1 might be the D (6 bases). This CDR3 spans 15 amino acids. Trimming removed 4 bases at V and 4 bases at J, with 17 bases between. Germline CDR1 and CDR2: SGDLS and YYNGEE. DNA of the CDR3: TGTGCCAGCAGCCCCCATACAGGGAAAGGCACTGAAGCTTTCTTT. Translated: CASSPHTGKGTEAFF.

The V gene is TRBV19, the J gene TRBJ2-7; 9 bases match TRBD1. Germline-derived CDR1 and CDR2 are LNHDA and SQIVND (reference sequence). This CDR3 comprises 14 residues. The trim removed 5 bases at V and 3 bases at J, leaving 5 bases unmatched. The CDR3 region is CASSARQGGYEQYF. CDR3 nucleotide sequence: TGTGCCAGTAGTGCCCGACAGGGGGGCTACGAGCAGTACTTC.

The V call is TRBV5-1, the J call TRBJ1-2; the D gene is possibly TRBD1 (5 bases). The germline V gene has CDR1 SGHRS and CDR2 YFSETQ. This CDR3 spans 14 amino acids. With 2 bases removed from V and 5 bases from J, the gap between germline ends came to 13 bases. CDR3 loop: CASSFDRLPYGYTF. The CDR3 DNA sequence: TGCGCCAGCAGCTTTGACAGATTACCTTATGGCTACACCTTC.

This chain joins TRBV28 and TRBJ2-2; 10 nucleotides match TRBD2. The germline V gene encodes CDR1 MDHEN and CDR2 SYDVKM. V trimming: 2 bases; J trimming: 4 bases; junction bases outside the gene matches: 4. The CDR3 extends over 16 amino acids. This CDR3 is CASSLLAGVGTGELFF. The CDR3 region has the DNA TGTGCCAGCAGTTTACTAGCGGGAGTGGGCACCGGGGAGCTGTTTTTT.

This chain uses TRBV29-1 with TRBJ2-1, with TRBD2 identical over 11 bases. CDR3 length: 17 amino acids. Losses at the gene ends were 7 bases for V and 8 bases for J; bases not matched to a gene: 19. Germline loops: CDR1 SQVTM, CDR2 ANQGSEA. Here the CDR3 DNA reads TGCAGCGCCCAAAACCTTAGCGGGAGGGCGGCCCCCTATGAGCAGTTCTTC. Amino acid sequence: CSAQNLSGRAAPYEQFF.

Concerning this clone itself: Other DNA sequences in the sample encode the same CDR3. The rearrangement links TRBV6-5 to TRBJ2-5; D might be TRBD1 or TRBD2, each matching 6 bases. V gave up 2 bases and J gave up 2 bases, with 9 bases separating them. This CDR3 is built from 14 residues. Germline CDR1 and CDR2: MNHEY and SVGAGI. The CDR3 nucleotides are TGTGCCAGCAGTTACGGGGGGACACAAGAGACCCAGTACTTC. Translating gives CASSYGGTQETQYF.

The gene calls are TRBV28 and TRBJ2-3; 10 nucleotides match TRBD2. Per the germline V gene, CDR1 is MDHEN and CDR2 is SYDVKM. This CDR3 spans 14 amino acids. After removal of 7 bases from V and 2 bases from J, the junction contained 3 bases not matched to a gene. CDR3 nucleotides: TGTGCCAGCATCGGACTAGCGGTCACAGATACGCAGTATTTT. Translated: CASIGLAVTDTQYF.

The chain couples TRBV18 to TRBJ2-2; 14 positions match TRBD2. The junction had 4 bases not matched to a gene; V was cut back by 2 bases and J by 5 bases. The CDR3 covers 17 residues. Germline V CDR1 and CDR2: KGHSH, LQKENI. The CDR3 region is CASSPGTSGRRTGELFF. CDR3 coding DNA: TGTGCCAGCTCACCAGGGACTAGCGGGAGAAGGACCGGGGAGCTGTTTTTT.

This clone was found once. Other DNA sequences from this sample encode an identical CDR3 as well. The chain joins TRBV5-1 to TRBJ2-3; unclear D gene. V was shortened by 5 bases and J by 0 bases, with 4 bases between the two germline ends. Germline-derived CDR1 and CDR2 are SGHRS and YFSETQ. The CDR3 sequence is 12 residues long. The chain's CDR3 is CASSVSTDTQYF. CDR3 nucleotides: TGCGCCAGCAGTGTGAGCACAGATACGCAGTATTTT.

The chain is built from TRBV2 and TRBJ1-1; a possible D gene is TRBD1 (5 bases). Between the trimmed V and J ends, which lost 6 bases and 11 bases, there was a span of 10 bases. The CDR3 length is 10 residues. The germline V gene has CDR1 SNHLY and CDR2 FYNNEI. The CDR3 spells CASSRDNAFF. CDR3 nucleotides: TGTGCCAGCAGCAGGGATAATGCTTTCTTT.

This sequence joins TRBV7-3 and TRBJ2-1; 16 bases align to TRBD2. With V trimmed by 5 bases and J by 0 bases, 7 bases remained unmatched. CDR3 length: 19 residues. CDR1 and CDR2 (germline): SGHTA, FQGTGA. CDR3 region: CASSPGTSGRGSSYNEQFF. CDR3 in DNA: TGTGCCAGCAGCCCGGGGACTAGCGGGAGGGGGAGCTCCTACAATGAGCAGTTCTTC.

The chain joins TRBV15 to TRBJ1-3, with no clear D. CDR1 LNHNV and CDR2 YYDKDF come from the germline V gene (reference sequence). V lost 1 base and J 3 bases, leaving 7 bases between the germline ends. CDR3 size: 14 residues. CDR3 nucleotides: TGTGCCACCAGCAGAGGAAGGGTTGGAAACACCATATATTTT. This encodes CATSRGRVGNTIYF.

This clone has only one observation. The chain is built from TRBV7-9 and TRBJ2-1; 8 bases match TRBD2. Germline CDR1 and CDR2: SEHNR and FQNEAQ (reference sequence). V lost 5 bases, J lost 7 bases, and 13 bases stayed unmatched. The CDR3 contains 16 residues. The CDR3 DNA reads TGTGCCAGCAGCGCAACCGGGACTAGAGGCTTGAATGAGCAGTTCTTC. Its protein is CASSATGTRGLNEQFF.

A few counts support this clone. The CDR3 loop is CASSGGFNYGYTF. CDR3 bases: TGTGCCAGCAGTGGGGGATTTAACTATGGCTACACCTTC. V is TRBV28 and J is TRBJ1-2, with D maybe TRBD1 (5 bases). The ends were cut back, 5 bases at V and 1 base at J, with 8 bases in the middle. Germline V CDR1 and CDR2: MDHEN, SYDVKM. There are 13 residues in the CDR3.

Comment on this clone: The sample has other DNA sequences that encode this CDR3 too. This sequence joins TRBV11-3 and TRBJ2-1; 10 bases align to TRBD2. Germline CDR1 is SGHNT and CDR2 is YENEEA. The ends lost 4 bases at V and 4 bases at J; junction bases unmatched: 4. CDR3 length equals 15 residues. The CDR3 reads CASSSAGGPYNEQFF. CDR3 sequence (DNA): TGTGCCAGCAGCTCAGCGGGAGGGCCATACAATGAGCAGTTCTTC.

The chain couples TRBV5-1 to TRBJ1-2, with D tentatively TRBD1 (5 bases). From germline, CDR1 is SGHRS and CDR2 YFSETQ. The length of the CDR3 is 17 residues. Trimming removed 7 bases at V and 4 bases at J, with 26 bases between. CDR3 region: CASSQGLGPYSSYGYTF. In DNA form, the CDR3 reads TGCGCCAGCTCCCAGGGCCTCGGCCCCTACAGTAGCTATGGCTACACCTTC.

The chain has TRBV28 and TRBJ2-2; D is tentatively TRBD1 or TRBD2 (6 bases each). Germline V gives CDR1 MDHEN, CDR2 SYDVKM. Trimming removed 4 bases at V and 3 bases at J, with 15 bases between. The CDR3 has 16 residues. CDR3 sequence reads: CASSWGAGAHTGELFF. CDR3 nucleotides: TGTGCCAGCAGTTGGGGGGCCGGTGCGCACACCGGGGAGCTGTTTTTT.

This sequence joins TRBV18 and TRBJ1-4; D is perhaps TRBD1 (6 bases). Trimming took 0 bases from V and 8 from J, leaving 16 bases between them. This CDR3 is built from 16 residues. CDR1 is KGHSH and CDR2 is LQKENI in the germline V gene. The CDR3 DNA reads TGTGCCAGCTCACCACCGGGGGCGGCACAGGCGGAAAAACTGTTTTTT. Protein: CASSPPGAAQAEKLFF. Full variable domain (outside the CDR3, taken from reference TRBV18 and TRBJ1-4): NAGVMQNPRHLVRRRGQEARLRCSPMKGHSHVYWYRQLPEEGLKFMVYLQKENIIDESGMPKERFSAEFPKEGPSILRIQQVVRGDSAAYFCASSPPGAAQAEKLFFGSGTQLSVL.

This clone was seen more than once but under ten times. CDR3 protein: CASSITVLNTEAFF. The CDR3 DNA follows: TGTGCCAGTAGTATAACGGTACTGAACACTGAAGCTTTCTTT. The chain has TRBV19 and TRBJ1-1; D call uncertain. This CDR3 region has 14 residues. Trimming removed 2 bases from V and 0 bases from J, with 7 bases in between. CDR1 and CDR2 (germline): LNHDA, SQIVND (reference sequence). The variable domain in full, with the rest retrieved from reference TRBV19 and TRBJ1-1, is DGGITQSPKYLFRKEGQNVTLSCEQNLNHDAMYWYRQDPGQGLRLIYYSQIVNDFQKGDIAEGYSVSREKKESFPLTVTSAQKNPTAFYLCASSITVLNTEAFFGQGTRLTVV.

The chain combines TRBV18 with TRBJ1-1; the match to TRBD1 covers 7 bases. The CDR3 has 14 residues. The V segment lost 1 base and the J segment 2 bases; nucleotides outside the gene matches: 1. Germline CDR1 and CDR2: KGHSH and LQKENI. As DNA, the CDR3 is TGTGCCAGCTCACCACGGGACAGTAACACTGAAGCTTTCTTT. Translated: CASSPRDSNTEAFF.

V usage is TRBV4-1 and J usage is TRBJ1-5; D may be TRBD1 (5 bases). Trimming pared 0 bases from V and 2 bases from J, leaving 8 bases between. This CDR3 comprises 15 residues. The germline V gene has CDR1 MGHRA and CDR2 YSYEKL. CDR3 protein: CASSQDREGNQPQHF. In nucleotides, the CDR3 is TGCGCCAGCAGCCAAGACAGGGAGGGCAATCAGCCCCAGCATTTT.

V is TRBV6-6 and J is TRBJ1-5; D ambiguous. Germline V gene data show CDR1 as MNHNY and CDR2 as SVGAGI (reference sequence). Trimming removed 8 bases from V and 10 bases from J, with 12 bases in between. The CDR3 has 11 amino acids. The CDR3: CASGQRVPQHF. CDR3 coding DNA: TGTGCCAGCGGTCAAAGGGTACCCCAGCATTTT.

This chain links TRBV30 with TRBJ1-3; possible D gene TRBD1, 5 bases. The CDR3 consists of 15 residues. With 0 bases removed from V and 0 bases from J, the gap between germline ends came to 9 bases. Germline V gene data show CDR1 as GTSNPN and CDR2 as SVGIG (reference sequence). The CDR3, as DNA: TGTGCCTGGAGTGTACGGGGGACCTCTGGAAACACCATATATTTT. Translation gives CAWSVRGTSGNTIYF.

The chain employs TRBV5-5 and TRBJ2-7; D gene ambiguous. Germline CDR1 is SGHKS and CDR2 is YYEKEE (reference sequence). Trimming left V 0 bases short and J 3 bases short, with 7 bases between. CDR3 length: 13 residues. The CDR3: CASSLEADYEQYF. CDR3 in DNA: TGTGCCAGCAGCTTGGAGGCAGACTACGAGCAGTACTTC.